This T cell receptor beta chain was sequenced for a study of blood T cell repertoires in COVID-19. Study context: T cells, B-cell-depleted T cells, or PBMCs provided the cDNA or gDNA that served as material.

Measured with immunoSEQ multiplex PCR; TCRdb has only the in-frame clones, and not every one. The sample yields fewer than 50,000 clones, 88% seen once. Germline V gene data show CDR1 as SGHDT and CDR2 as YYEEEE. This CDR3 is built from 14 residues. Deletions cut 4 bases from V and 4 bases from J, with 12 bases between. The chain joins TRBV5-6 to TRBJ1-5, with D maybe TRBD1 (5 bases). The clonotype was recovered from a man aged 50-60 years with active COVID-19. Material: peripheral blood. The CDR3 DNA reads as TGTGCCAGCAGCAGGGGTCTTAATAATCAGCCCCAGCATTTT. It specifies CASSRGLNNQPQHF.